This entry concerns a single T cell receptor (beta chain). After removal of 1 base from V and 5 bases from J, the junction contained 6 bases not matched to a gene. The CDR3 is 15 residues long. Germline V gives CDR1 MDHEN, CDR2 SYDVKM. Assay: immunoSEQ multiplex PCR; the TCRdb copy retains only in-frame clones and omits some. The sample holds approximately 90,000 clones; just over 90% are singletons and the top ten take 2.5% to 3%. This sample was taken from a study of T cell changes during pregnancy in multiple sclerosis. This TCR was sampled from a female donor with multiple sclerosis, enrolled in a pregnancy study. This material consisted of peripheral blood, taken in the first trimester of pregnancy. This rearrangement joins TRBV28 to TRBJ1-1; TRBD1 aligns across 8 bases. CDR3 region: CASSLSRQGRTEAFF. DNA for the CDR3: TGTGCCAGCAGTTTATCCCGACAGGGGAGGACTGAAGCTTTCTTT.